This entry is about one T cell receptor (beta chain). Its antigen is undetermined. These data come from a study of T cell responses to AZD1222 COVID-19 vaccine. The CDR3 consists of 12 residues. The germline V and J ends were trimmed by 3 bases and 8 bases, with 7 bases remaining between them. Germline V lookup: CDR1 LGHDT, CDR2 YNNKEL (reference sequence). General study points: Spike as a whole was targeted by vaccine-associated CD4 TCRs, dominant at 160-218 and 743-854.

The method was immunoSEQ multiplex PCR; TCRdb's version includes in-frame clones alone and lacks a portion of them. The table records 25,000 to 35,000 clones, roughly nine tenths of them present only once. This receptor was taken from an adult in good health. This chain connects TRBV3-1 (or the pseudogene TRBV3-2) to TRBJ1-4, with D uncertain. The sample consisted of peripheral blood, taken on day 0 of AZD1222 vaccination. This CDR3 is CASSQGREKLFF. DNA for the CDR3: TGTGCCAGCAGCCAGGGCCGGGAAAAACTGTTTTTT.